This T cell receptor beta chain was recovered during a study of blood T cell repertoires in COVID-19. Looking at the study overall: Samples representing acute and convalescent COVID-19 were sourced from the United States, Italy and Spain. PBMCs, B-cell-depleted T cells, or T cells provided the cDNA or gDNA that made up the material.

The authors' processing: Reference gene primer amplification gave estimated nucleated cell counts. Profiled with immunoSEQ multiplex PCR; TCRdb holds only in-frame clones, not every one. That table is the source of V, J and clone size, and D and trimming were worked out from the DNA. The sample holds over 120,000 clones, about nine tenths seen once. Donors were grouped by their self-reported clinical history. V shed 3 bases and J 3 bases; nucleotides not matched to a gene: 10. The CDR3 covers 17 residues. This clone was counted a few times. Specimen: PBMCs or T cells enriched from blood (not recorded which). The receptor was isolated from a man in his 60s who had recovered from COVID-19. The V and J genes are TRBV23-1 and TRBJ1-1, with 10 bases identical to TRBD1. TRBV23-1 is known as an ORF, though its function is uncertain. In DNA form, the CDR3 reads TGCGCCAGCAGTCACCCCAACCCCGGGACAGGGGACACTGAAGCTTTCTTT. The encoded protein is CASSHPNPGTGDTEAFF.